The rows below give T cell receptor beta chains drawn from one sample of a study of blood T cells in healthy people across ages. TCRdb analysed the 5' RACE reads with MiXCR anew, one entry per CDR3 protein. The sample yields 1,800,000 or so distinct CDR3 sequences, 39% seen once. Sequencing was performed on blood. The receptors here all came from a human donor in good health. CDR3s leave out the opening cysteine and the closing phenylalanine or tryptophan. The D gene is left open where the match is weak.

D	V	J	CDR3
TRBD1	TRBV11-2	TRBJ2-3	ASSLARGQSTDTQY
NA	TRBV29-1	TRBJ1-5	SGGDSNQPQH
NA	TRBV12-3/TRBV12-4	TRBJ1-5	ASSPPWGRVSNQPQH
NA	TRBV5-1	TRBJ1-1	ASTPAGTNTEAF
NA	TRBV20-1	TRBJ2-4	SAKEGAKNIQY
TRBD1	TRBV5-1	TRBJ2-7	ASSPRTGGDEQY
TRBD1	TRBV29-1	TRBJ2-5	SVDKGGAGEQY
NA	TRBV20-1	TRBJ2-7	SALSRGASDEQY
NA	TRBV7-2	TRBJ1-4	ASSLVRLPNEKLF
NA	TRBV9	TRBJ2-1	ASSAGPHPYNEQF
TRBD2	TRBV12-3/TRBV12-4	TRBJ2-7	ASSLAGLAGEQY
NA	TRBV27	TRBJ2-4	ASSFLRDGKNIQY
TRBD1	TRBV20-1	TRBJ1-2	SARGDRGIGYT
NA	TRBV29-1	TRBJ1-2	SVGAKDSYGYT
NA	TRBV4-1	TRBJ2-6	ASSQDQWSSGANVLT